The entry that follows covers one T cell receptor beta chain sequence. This entry belongs to a study of T cell responses to AZD1222 COVID-19 vaccine. This CDR3 contains 12 residues. CDR1 KGHDR and CDR2 SFDVKD come from the germline V gene. The V end was cut by 3 bases, the J end by 7 bases, with 6 bases between. Assay: immunoSEQ multiplex PCR; the TCRdb copy retains only in-frame clones and omits some. The sample records roughly 200,000 clones, just over 90% being singletons. V gene TRBV24-1 combines with J gene TRBJ2-1, with unresolved D. The sequencing used peripheral blood, collected 28 days after the second AZD1222 dose. The receptor's source is an adult who received the AZD1222 COVID-19 vaccine. CDR3 in amino acids: CATSDGWNEQFF. In DNA form, the CDR3 reads TGTGCCACCAGTGATGGGTGGAATGAGCAGTTCTTC.